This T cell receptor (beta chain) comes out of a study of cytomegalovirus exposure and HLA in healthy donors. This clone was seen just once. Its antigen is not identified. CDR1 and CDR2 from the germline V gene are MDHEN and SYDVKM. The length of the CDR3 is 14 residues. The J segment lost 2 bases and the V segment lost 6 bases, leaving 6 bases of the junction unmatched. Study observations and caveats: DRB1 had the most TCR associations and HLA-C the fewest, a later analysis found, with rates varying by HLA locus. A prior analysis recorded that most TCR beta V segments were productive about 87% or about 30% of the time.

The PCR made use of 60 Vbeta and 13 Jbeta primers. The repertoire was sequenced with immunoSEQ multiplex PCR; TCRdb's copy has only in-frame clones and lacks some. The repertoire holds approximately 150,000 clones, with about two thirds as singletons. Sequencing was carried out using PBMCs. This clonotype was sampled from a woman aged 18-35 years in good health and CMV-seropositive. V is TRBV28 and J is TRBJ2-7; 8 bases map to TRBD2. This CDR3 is CASSGTRLTYEQYF. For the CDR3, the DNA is TGTGCCAGCAGCGGGACTAGATTGACCTACGAGCAGTACTTC. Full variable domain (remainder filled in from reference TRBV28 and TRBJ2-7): DVKVTQSSRYLVKRTGEKVFLECVQDMDHENMFWYRQDPGLGLRLIYFSYDVKMKEKGDIPEGYSVSREKKERFSLILESASTNQTSMYLCASSGTRLTYEQYFGPGTRLTVT.